What follows describes a single TCR beta chain. Participants' reported clinical history set cohort assignment. The germline V gene encodes CDR1 MNHEY and CDR2 SVGEGT. Unmatched junction bases numbered 5, after V lost 2 bases and J lost 5 bases. The CDR3 runs to 15 residues. The sample comes from a study of blood T cell repertoires in COVID-19. The wider study: There were acute and convalescent COVID-19 samples, and they came from the United States, Italy and Spain.

Study processing details: Amplified reference gene primers provided the basis for estimating nucleated cell counts. Libraries were prepared by immunoSEQ multiplex PCR; TCRdb keeps only in-frame clonotypes and omits some of them. That table furnishes V, J and clone size, whereas the DNA furnished D and trimming. Found here are a few hundred thousand clones, 85% to 90% of them singletons; the top ten hold roughly 1.1%. The sample was PBMCs or T cells enriched from blood (not recorded which). The receptor was derived from a man aged 25 to 40 who had recovered from COVID-19. This chain joins TRBV6-2 or TRBV6-3 and TRBJ2-3; the match to TRBD2 covers 9 bases. CDR3 nucleotide sequence: TGTGCCAGCAGTTACGACCTAGCGGGATTAGATACGCAGTATTTT. It encodes CASSYDLAGLDTQYF.